This T cell receptor beta chain was captured in a study of cytomegalovirus exposure and HLA in healthy donors. Broader study findings: Donors were assumed by presence/absence analyses to have roughly uniform sequencing depth. Earlier analysis found most TCR beta V segments productive about 87% or about 30% of the time. Cytomegalovirus association was assigned to around 150 TCR beta chains. TCR beta sequences reportedly predicted most subjects' HLA-A and HLA-B alleles accurately.

Looked up from germline, CDR1 is MGHRA and CDR2 is YSYEKL. The CDR3 consists of 16 residues. V was clipped by 1 base and J by 0 bases, with 10 bases between them. PCR employed 60 Vbeta and 13 Jbeta primers. Libraries were prepared by immunoSEQ multiplex PCR; TCRdb keeps only in-frame clonotypes and omits some of them. Of around 230,000 clones listed, 82% are singletons. On this clone itself: The antigen remains undetermined.

This chain links TRBV4-1 with TRBJ1-3, with a tentative D call TRBD1 (5 bases). The source material was PBMCs. This clonotype originated in a man aged 35 to 55 in good health and CMV-seropositive. The CDR3 nucleotides are TGCGCCAGCAGCCAAGTAGCGGGGGACTCTGGAAACACCATATATTTT. Translated, it gives CASSQVAGDSGNTIYF.